Presented here are 32 T cell receptor beta chains from one specimen sequenced in a study of blood T cell repertoires in COVID-19. TCRdb keeps only in-frame clones here, not all; method: immunoSEQ multiplex PCR. The data contain about 280,000 clones, 85% of them singletons. The sequencing sample was made of PBMCs or T cells enriched from blood (not recorded which). The receptor source for this set is a woman aged 45-59 years who had recovered from COVID-19.

This chain uses TRBV6-5 with TRBJ2-5; 7 nucleotides agree with TRBD1. The CDR3 loop spans 14 amino acids. Germline V gene data show CDR1 as MNHEY and CDR2 as SVGAGI. V gave up 0 bases and J gave up 5 bases; unmatched junction bases: 3. This CDR3 is CASSYSGGGETQYF. Written as DNA, the CDR3 is TGTGCCAGCAGTTACTCAGGGGGCGGTGAGACCCAGTACTTC.

This rearrangement joins TRBV7-9 to TRBJ1-6; D is ambiguous. The CDR3 sequence is 14 residues long. From germline, CDR1 is SEHNR and CDR2 FQNEAQ (reference sequence). V lost 0 bases to trimming and J lost 9 bases, with 9 bases between them. This CDR3 reads CASSLAPSRSPLHF. CDR3 bases: TGTGCCAGCAGCTTAGCCCCCTCCCGTTCACCCCTCCACTTT.

This clone occurred once. The chain links TRBV9 to TRBJ1-1; D unresolved. The length of the CDR3 is 15 residues. Germline V lookup: CDR1 SGDLS, CDR2 YYNGEE. Trimming stripped 4 bases from V and 2 bases from J, with 15 bases between. CDR3 region: CASSPRGNGNTEAFF. DNA for the CDR3: TGTGCCAGCAGCCCCCGGGGAAATGGTAACACTGAAGCTTTCTTT.

The chain has TRBV5-6 and TRBJ2-1, with D tentatively TRBD1 (5 bases). Trimming cost V 0 bases and J 0 bases, with 10 bases left between them. Germline V gives CDR1 SGHDT, CDR2 YYEEEE. The CDR3 length is 16 residues. The CDR3 nucleotides are TGTGCCAGCAGCTTGGTAGGGGCCAGCTCCTACAATGAGCAGTTCTTC. It encodes CASSLVGASSYNEQFF.

The chain uses TRBV19 and TRBJ1-5, with TRBD1 as a possible D gene (5 bases). CDR3 length: 16 residues. Germline V CDR1 and CDR2: LNHDA, SQIVND (reference sequence). Trimming shortened V by 0 bases and J by 6 bases, and 15 bases separated the two germline ends. CDR3 loop: CASSIEGPRGTQPQHF. Written as DNA, the CDR3 is TGTGCCAGTAGTATAGAAGGCCCGCGGGGCACTCAGCCCCAGCATTTT.

V is TRBV5-4 and J is TRBJ2-5, with D possibly matching TRBD2 (7 bases). The germline gives CDR1 SGHNT, CDR2 YYREEE (reference sequence). The CDR3 runs to 15 residues. Trimming cost V 5 bases and J 1 base, with 15 bases left between them. The CDR3 reads CASSREGGPQETQYF. Written as DNA, the CDR3 is TGTGCCAGCAGTCGAGAGGGGGGGCCCCAAGAGACCCAGTACTTC.

The chain combines TRBV5-1 with TRBJ1-6; 7 nucleotides agree with TRBD1. The CDR3 has 14 amino acids. V trimming: 3 bases; J trimming: 12 bases; junction bases outside the gene matches: 9. Germline V gives CDR1 SGHRS, CDR2 YFSETQ. CDR3: CASSSGQARGPLHF. In nucleotides, the CDR3 is TGCGCCAGCAGCTCTGGACAGGCCAGAGGACCCCTCCACTTT.

The gene calls are TRBV15 and TRBJ1-6; 12 bases fit TRBD1. The CDR3 is 19 amino acids. Germline V gene data show CDR1 as LNHNV and CDR2 as YYDKDF (reference sequence). The ends lost 4 bases at V and 5 bases at J; junction bases unmatched: 12. In DNA, the CDR3 is TGTGCCACCAGCACGCCGGGACAGGGGGCAGGCAGTAATAATTCACCCCTCCACTTT. This sequence encodes CATSTPGQGAGSNNSPLHF.

The J gene is TRBJ1-1, the V gene TRBV7-9; a possible D gene is TRBD1 (6 bases). The germline V gene encodes CDR1 SEHNR and CDR2 FQNEAQ (reference sequence). The V gene lost 1 base and the J gene lost 8 bases, with 14 bases spanning the gap. The CDR3 runs to 14 residues. This chain's CDR3 is CASSLGRDKGEAFF. CDR3 nucleotides: TGTGCCAGCAGCTTAGGCCGGGACAAAGGAGAAGCTTTCTTT.

The chain combines TRBV7-9 with TRBJ1-2; no firm D call. This CDR3 is 14 amino acids long. Per germline, CDR1 SEHNR and CDR2 FQNEAQ (reference sequence). The V end lost 5 bases, the J end lost 8 bases, and 18 bases lay between the germline ends. This chain's CDR3 is CASSPQGGEEGYTF. DNA of the CDR3: TGTGCCAGCAGCCCCCAAGGCGGGGAGGAGGGCTACACCTTC.

V and J are TRBV10-3 and TRBJ2-1; TRBD2 matches 9 bases. This CDR3 spans 15 amino acids. Germline CDR1 is ENHRY and CDR2 is SYGVKD. J was trimmed by 7 bases and V by 0 bases; bases with no gene match: 4. The CDR3 is CAISESPAGGNEQFF. The CDR3 bases are TGTGCCATCAGTGAGTCGCCAGCGGGAGGTAATGAGCAGTTCTTC.

The chain recombines TRBV10-3 with TRBJ1-5; tentative D call: TRBD1 (5 bases). V lost 4 bases, J lost 7 bases, and 11 bases lay in between. Looked up from germline, CDR1 is ENHRY and CDR2 is SYGVKD. The length of the CDR3 is 13 residues. The CDR3 sequence is CAISVGVDQPQHF. CDR3 nucleotides: TGTGCCATCAGTGTAGGGGTCGACCAGCCCCAGCATTTT.

This sequence joins TRBV7-3 and TRBJ2-1; D is possibly TRBD1 (6 bases). This CDR3 comprises 13 residues. Germline-derived CDR1 and CDR2 are SGHTA and FQGTGA. V was cut by 4 bases and J by 6 bases, with 10 bases left in between. The CDR3 spells CASSSTGINEQFF. The CDR3 nucleotides read TGTGCCAGCAGCTCGACAGGAATCAATGAGCAGTTCTTC.

The rearrangement links TRBV6-5 to TRBJ1-6, with 9 bases identical to TRBD1. With V trimmed by 6 bases and J by 7 bases, 1 base remained unmatched. The CDR3 is 13 residues long. Germline-derived CDR1 and CDR2 are MNHEY and SVGAGI. CDR3 sequence: CASRGQGNSPLHF. The CDR3 DNA reads TGTGCCAGCAGGGGACAGGGAAATTCACCCCTCCACTTT.

This chain connects TRBV7-8 to TRBJ2-5, with a tentative D call TRBD2 (7 bases). V was clipped by 3 bases and J by 5 bases, with 19 bases between them. Germline V gene lookup returns CDR1 SGHVS and CDR2 FQNEAQ. The CDR3 consists of 16 residues. The chain's CDR3 is CASSLGGLGTEETQYF. In nucleotides, the CDR3 is TGTGCCAGCAGCTTGGGGGGGCTTGGGACTGAGGAGACCCAGTACTTC.

The J gene is TRBJ1-4, the V gene TRBV3-1 (or the pseudogene TRBV3-2); D not certain. The CDR3 length is 15 residues. CDR1 and CDR2 (germline): LGHDT, YNNKEL (reference sequence). Trimming stripped 4 bases from V and 8 bases from J, with 17 bases between. The CDR3 is CASSPAAGRREKLFF. CDR3 sequence (DNA): TGTGCCAGCAGCCCCGCGGCCGGGAGGAGGGAAAAACTGTTTTTT.

The chain is built from TRBV7-8 and TRBJ1-2; TRBD1 matches 10 bases. J was trimmed by 3 bases and V by 3 bases; bases with no gene match: 4. CDR1 is SGHVS and CDR2 is FQNEAQ in the germline V gene. The CDR3 extends over 15 amino acids. In DNA form, the CDR3 reads TGTGCCAGCAGCTTGGGGACAGGGGACGACTATGGCTACACCTTC. It specifies CASSLGTGDDYGYTF.

This clone showed up just a few times. This chain uses TRBV6-1 with TRBJ1-5; the match to TRBD1 covers 8 bases. Germline V gene sequence: CDR1 MNHNS, CDR2 SASEGT. CDR3 length: 15 residues. V dropped 1 base and J dropped 4; count of bases not matched to a gene: 3. CDR3 sequence: CASSEGWTGNQPQHF. CDR3 in DNA: TGTGCCAGCAGTGAAGGATGGACAGGGAATCAGCCCCAGCATTTT.

V gene TRBV19 combines with J gene TRBJ2-7, with no clear D. V lost 1 base to trimming and J lost 2 bases, with 6 bases between them. The CDR3 spans 13 residues. The germline V gene has CDR1 LNHDA and CDR2 SQIVND (reference sequence). CDR3 region: CASSIARAYEQYF. CDR3 nucleotides: TGTGCCAGTAGTATAGCCCGGGCCTACGAGCAGTACTTC.

The V and J genes are TRBV30 and TRBJ2-3, with D perhaps matching TRBD1 (6 bases). Trimming removed 3 bases from V and 2 bases from J, with 12 bases in between. This CDR3 has 14 residues. CDR1 is GTSNPN, CDR2 SVGIG, per germline (reference sequence). CDR3 in amino acids: CAWSPRGFTDTQYF. DNA for the CDR3: TGTGCCTGGAGCCCAAGGGGGTTCACAGATACGCAGTATTTT.

V is TRBV5-6 and J is TRBJ2-7, with 7 nucleotides matching TRBD1. Germline loops: CDR1 SGHDT, CDR2 YYEEEE. There are 12 residues in the CDR3. The V and J ends lost 6 bases and 6 bases, in that order; junction bases with no gene match: 6. CDR3 nucleotide sequence: TGTGCCAGCACTACAGGGGATGGCGAGCAGTACTTC. It yields the protein CASTTGDGEQYF.

The sample holds a few counts of this clone. The chain is built from TRBV13 and TRBJ2-6, with 7 bases matching TRBD1. This CDR3 region has 19 residues. V shed 5 bases, J shed 0 bases, and the junction held 13 bases outside the gene matches. Germline V gene sequence: CDR1 PRHDT, CDR2 FYEKMQ (reference sequence). The DNA of the CDR3 is TGTGCCAGCAGCCAAACAGTAGGGGGCAGGGCCTCTGGGGCCAACGTCCTGACTTTC. It codes for CASSQTVGGRASGANVLTF.

The V and J genes are TRBV3-1 (or the pseudogene TRBV3-2) and TRBJ1-2; D is possibly TRBD1 (5 bases). The CDR3 has 13 amino acids. Germline V CDR1 and CDR2: LGHDT, YNNKEL (reference sequence). The V and J ends lost 8 bases and 3 bases respectively, with 13 bases between them. Here the CDR3 DNA reads TGTGCCAGCGGGACGGGGGAGCACTATGGCTACACCTTC. Encoded protein: CASGTGEHYGYTF.

V and J are TRBV6-5 and TRBJ1-2, with D possibly TRBD1 on 5 matching bases. Germline CDR1 and CDR2: MNHEY and SVGAGI. Trimming cost V 7 bases and J 2 bases, with 5 bases left between them. This CDR3 region has 11 residues. The CDR3 protein is CASKGNYGYTF. The CDR3 bases are TGTGCCAGCAAGGGGAACTATGGCTACACCTTC.

V usage is TRBV30 and J usage is TRBJ2-7; 11 bases map to TRBD2. V was pared by 0 bases and J by 5 bases, with 15 bases of the junction left unmatched. CDR3 size: 18 residues. The germline CDR1 and CDR2 sequences are GTSNPN and SVGIG (reference sequence). CDR3 in amino acids: CAWSVLLAGGPGADEQYF. Written as DNA, the CDR3 is TGTGCCTGGAGTGTATTATTAGCGGGAGGGCCGGGAGCTGACGAGCAGTACTTC. The whole variable domain, remainder taken from reference TRBV30 and TRBJ2-7, is SQTIHQWPATLVQPVGSPLSLECTVEGTSNPNLYWYRQAAGRGLQLLFYSVGIGQISSEVPQNLSASRPQDRQFILSSKKLLLSDSGFYLCAWSVLLAGGPGADEQYFGPGTRLTVT.

Of note for this clone: In the same sample, other DNA sequences code for this CDR3. The chain couples TRBV9 to TRBJ2-1; D is unclear. The CDR3 length is 15 residues. In germline, CDR1 is SGDLS, CDR2 YYNGEE. V dropped 0 bases and J dropped 0 bases, with 7 bases sitting between them. The CDR3 sequence is CASSVAPSSYNEQFF. The CDR3 nucleotides read TGTGCCAGCAGCGTAGCTCCGAGCTCCTACAATGAGCAGTTCTTC.

The J gene is TRBJ2-5, the V gene TRBV19; 8 bases match TRBD2. Looked up from germline, CDR1 is LNHDA and CDR2 is SQIVND (reference sequence). The CDR3 extends over 15 amino acids. V lost 4 bases and J lost 4; bases outside the gene matches: 8. CDR3 nucleotide sequence: TGTGCCAGTAGTAGCTTAGCGGGATCGGGAGAGACCCAGTACTTC. The encoded protein is CASSSLAGSGETQYF.

The gene calls are TRBV10-2 and TRBJ2-2, with a tentative D call TRBD2 (5 bases). Germline loops: CDR1 WSHSY, CDR2 SAAADI. The CDR3 totals 14 residues. Trimming cost V 2 bases and J 4 bases, with 8 bases left between them. This chain's CDR3 is CASSEKRVTGELFF. The CDR3 DNA reads TGCGCCAGCAGTGAGAAGAGGGTCACCGGGGAGCTGTTTTTT.

A single count supports this clone. V gene TRBV21-1 combines with J gene TRBJ2-7; TRBD1, the table's D call, lacks a check against the DNA. TRBV21-1 is an annotated pseudogene. This CDR3 comprises 19 residues. CDR3: CASSKESMLTGTAVGEQYF. The CDR3 nucleotides are TGTGCCAGCAGCAAAGAGAGTATGTTGACCGGGACAGCAGTGGGCGAGCAGTACTTC.

The chain is built from TRBV6-5 and TRBJ1-2; D remains ambiguous. This CDR3 is built from 12 residues. The germline gives CDR1 MNHEY, CDR2 SVGAGI. V lost 7 bases and J lost 7, with 13 bases in between. CDR3 sequence: CASNNPGLGYTF. The DNA for the CDR3 is TGTGCCAGCAACAACCCTGGGCTTGGCTACACCTTC.

This chain uses TRBV6-2 or TRBV6-3 with TRBJ1-2; TRBD1 agrees at 9 bases. With V trimmed by 5 bases and J by 0 bases, 4 bases remained unmatched. The germline gives CDR1 MNHEY, CDR2 SVGEGT. This CDR3 spans 15 amino acids. The CDR3: CASSLGTGSNYGYTF. CDR3 DNA sequence: TGTGCCAGCAGTCTCGGGACAGGGTCTAACTATGGCTACACCTTC.

The chain has TRBV5-5 and TRBJ2-1; D is ambiguous. The germline gives CDR1 SGHKS, CDR2 YYEKEE (reference sequence). The CDR3 is 15 residues long. Deletions cut 2 bases from V and 0 bases from J, with 9 bases between. The CDR3 sequence: CASSFSVSSYNEQFF. The CDR3 nucleotides are TGTGCCAGCAGCTTTTCGGTAAGCTCCTACAATGAGCAGTTCTTC.